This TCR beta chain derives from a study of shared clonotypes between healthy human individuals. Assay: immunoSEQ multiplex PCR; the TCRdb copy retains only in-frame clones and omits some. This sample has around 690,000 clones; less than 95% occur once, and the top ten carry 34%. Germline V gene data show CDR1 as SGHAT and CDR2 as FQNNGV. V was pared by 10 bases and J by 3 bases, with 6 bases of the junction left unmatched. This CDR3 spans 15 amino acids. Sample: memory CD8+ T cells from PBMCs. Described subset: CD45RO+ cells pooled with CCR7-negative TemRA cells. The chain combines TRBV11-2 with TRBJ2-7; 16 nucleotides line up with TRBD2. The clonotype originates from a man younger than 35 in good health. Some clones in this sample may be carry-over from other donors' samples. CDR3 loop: CATLGLAGGNYEQYF. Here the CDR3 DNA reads TGTGCCACGCTGGGACTAGCGGGAGGGAACTACGAGCAGTACTTC.